The 22 T cell receptor beta chains below all came from one sample that was sequenced in a study of T cells in tuberculosis. Cells were sorted from thawed PBMC rested overnight and stained with GMM-loaded CD1B tetramer, viability dye and anti-CD3. The CD1B tetramers carried C32 glucose monomycolate purified from Rhodococcus equi. Clones were read by immunoSEQ multiplex PCR, and TCRdb kept only the in-frame ones, dropping some. The sample lists about 88,000 clones; approximately 90% were seen once. The sequenced sample was CD1b-GMM tetramer-negative cells sorted from PBMCs. The receptors were gathered from an adult woman with latent tuberculosis.

The CDR3 sequence is CASGTDRPYGYTF. In DNA, the CDR3 is TGTGCCAGCGGAACGGACAGGCCCTATGGCTACACCTTC. The chain combines TRBV5-4 with TRBJ1-2; 7 nucleotides agree with TRBD1. V shed 7 bases, J shed 4 bases, and the junction held 7 bases outside the gene matches. This CDR3 has 13 residues. CDR1 is SGHNT, CDR2 YYREEE, per germline (reference sequence).

In DNA form, the CDR3 reads TGTGCCAGCAGCTTGCGGGACTCTCACACAGATACGCAGTATTTT. Translating gives CASSLRDSHTDTQYF. The chain employs TRBV5-8 and TRBJ2-3; possible D gene TRBD2, 6 bases. Trimming removed 1 base at V and 2 bases at J, with 11 bases between. The CDR3 spans 15 residues. Per the germline V gene, CDR1 is SGHTS and CDR2 is YDEGEE.

DNA for the CDR3: TGTGCCAGCAGCCAAAGGGGGGGAAACACTGAAGCTTTCTTT. It specifies CASSQRGGNTEAFF. V usage is TRBV7-3 and J usage is TRBJ1-1; a possible D gene is TRBD1 (6 bases). CDR3 length: 14 amino acids. Per the germline V gene, CDR1 is SGHTA and CDR2 is FQGTGA. Trimming took 5 bases from V and 2 from J, leaving 12 bases between them.

This sequence joins TRBV30 and TRBJ1-2; 7 bases agree with TRBD1. The trim removed 4 bases at V and 8 bases at J, leaving 10 bases unmatched. Germline loops: CDR1 GTSNPN, CDR2 SVGIG (reference sequence). The CDR3 is made up of 13 amino acids. DNA for the CDR3: TGTGCCTGGAACAGGGGATATAGAGGAGGCTACACCTTC. Residues: CAWNRGYRGGYTF.

This chain uses TRBV15 with TRBJ1-2; TRBD1 is a possible D gene (5 bases). Germline lookup yields CDR1 LNHNV and CDR2 YYDKDF (reference sequence). Trimming cost V 8 bases and J 6 bases, with 22 bases left between them. This CDR3 spans 15 amino acids. The CDR3 coding sequence is TGTGCCACCGGGCAGGGAAGCCCCCTAGGGAATGGCTACACCTTC. Protein: CATGQGSPLGNGYTF.

The chain recombines TRBV19 with TRBJ2-1; 14 bases match TRBD2. The CDR3 is 20 residues long. Germline V CDR1 and CDR2: LNHDA, SQIVND (reference sequence). The ends lost 5 bases at V and 3 bases at J; junction bases unmatched: 15. Here the CDR3 reads CASSLSSAGLAGASYNEQFF. CDR3 nucleotides: TGTGCCAGTAGTCTCTCCTCGGCGGGACTAGCGGGGGCCAGCTACAATGAGCAGTTCTTC.

This rearrangement joins TRBV5-4 to TRBJ1-1; D not resolved. The CDR3 loop spans 13 amino acids. Germline-derived CDR1 and CDR2 are SGHNT and YYREEE (reference sequence). Between the trimmed V and J ends, which lost 5 bases and 4 bases, there was a span of 12 bases. The CDR3 sequence is CASRSRQSTEAFF. In DNA, the CDR3 is TGTGCCAGCAGGTCCAGGCAGAGCACTGAAGCTTTCTTT.

The chain has TRBV7-9 and TRBJ2-3; 8 bases line up with TRBD1. This CDR3 has 16 residues. Trimming removed 5 bases from V and 1 base from J; junction bases left unmatched: 8. In germline, CDR1 is SEHNR, CDR2 FQNEAQ (reference sequence). CDR3 sequence reads: CASSIPTGVGTDTQYF. The DNA of the CDR3 is TGTGCCAGCAGCATCCCGACAGGGGTGGGCACAGATACGCAGTATTTT. Complete variable domain (other parts from reference TRBV7-9 and TRBJ2-3): DTGVSQNPRHKITKRGQNVTFRCDPISEHNRLYWYRQTLGQGPEFLTYFQNEAQLEKSRLLSDRFSAERPKGSFSTLEIQRTEQGDSAMYLCASSIPTGVGTDTQYFGPGTRLTVL.

This chain joins TRBV6-5 and TRBJ1-2; D is uncertain. Germline-derived CDR1 and CDR2 are MNHEY and SVGAGI. The ends were cut back, 6 bases at V and 3 bases at J, with 14 bases in the middle. CDR3 length: 14 amino acids. CDR3 region: CASSSLTPDYGYTF. CDR3 sequence (DNA): TGTGCCAGCAGCTCCCTGACTCCAGACTATGGCTACACCTTC.

This chain uses TRBV5-4 with TRBJ2-1, with 10 bases lining up with TRBD2. The CDR3 covers 15 residues. Looked up from germline, CDR1 is SGHNT and CDR2 is YYREEE (reference sequence). Losses at the gene ends were 2 bases for V and 4 bases for J; bases not matched to a gene: 3. The CDR3 coding sequence is TGTGCCAGCAGCTTAACTAGCGGGACATACAATGAGCAGTTCTTC. Amino acids: CASSLTSGTYNEQFF.

The genes are TRBV13 and TRBJ1-2, with D possibly being TRBD1 (6 bases). This CDR3 is built from 18 residues. CDR1 PRHDT and CDR2 FYEKMQ come from the germline V gene (reference sequence). V was clipped by 4 bases and J by 3 bases, with 24 bases between them. The CDR3, as DNA: TGTGCCAGCAGCTCGCCGATTGGGACATTTCAAGGGGACTATGGCTACACCTTC. Its translation: CASSSPIGTFQGDYGYTF.

This chain connects TRBV5-1 to TRBJ2-5, with 11 bases fitting TRBD1. CDR3 length: 14 amino acids. CDR1 is SGHRS and CDR2 is YFSETQ in the germline V gene. V lost 5 bases, J lost 5 bases, and 5 bases stayed unmatched. CDR3 sequence reads: CASRARTGGETQYF. The DNA of the CDR3 is TGCGCCAGCAGGGCCCGGACAGGGGGCGAGACCCAGTACTTC.

The chain uses TRBV9 and TRBJ2-5, with D tentatively TRBD2 (6 bases). Trimming took off 0 bases at V and 1 base at J, with 22 bases between the two ends. The CDR3 loop spans 19 amino acids. Germline V gene data show CDR1 as SGDLS and CDR2 as YYNGEE. CDR3 residues: CASSVEGRGAGGTQETQYF. CDR3 in DNA: TGTGCCAGCAGCGTAGAGGGAAGGGGCGCCGGGGGAACCCAAGAGACCCAGTACTTC. Full variable domain (outside the CDR3, taken from reference TRBV9 and TRBJ2-5): DSGVTQTPKHLITATGQRVTLRCSPRSGDLSVYWYQQSLDQGLQFLIQYYNGEERAKGNILERFSAQQFPDLHSELNLSSLELGDSALYFCASSVEGRGAGGTQETQYFGPGTRLLVL.

V usage is TRBV7-9 and J usage is TRBJ2-5, with 7 nucleotides matching TRBD1. J lost 5 bases, V lost 5 bases, and 8 bases had no gene match. This CDR3 comprises 14 residues. Germline V gene sequence: CDR1 SEHNR, CDR2 FQNEAQ (reference sequence). Here the CDR3 DNA reads TGTGCCAGCAGCCCCGACAGGGCTGGGGAGACCCAGTACTTC. This translates into CASSPDRAGETQYF.

The chain joins TRBV5-4 to TRBJ1-2; 8 bases align to TRBD1. V shed 4 bases, J shed 8 bases, and the junction held 10 bases outside the gene matches. Germline V gene sequence: CDR1 SGHNT, CDR2 YYREEE (reference sequence). The length of the CDR3 is 14 residues. In DNA form, the CDR3 reads TGTGCCAGCAGCCCTAGGACAGGGAGGGGCGGCTACACCTTC. Translated: CASSPRTGRGGYTF.

This chain joins TRBV4-1 and TRBJ1-1, with D hard to call. This CDR3 spans 14 amino acids. Trimming took 1 base from V and 0 from J, leaving 6 bases between them. Per germline, CDR1 MGHRA and CDR2 YSYEKL. The CDR3 is CASSQGPLNTEAFF. CDR3 bases: TGCGCCAGCAGCCAAGGGCCTTTGAACACTGAAGCTTTCTTT.

The V gene is TRBV19, the J gene TRBJ2-1, with D tentatively TRBD2 (6 bases). In germline, CDR1 is LNHDA, CDR2 SQIVND (reference sequence). V was clipped by 2 bases and J by 13 bases, with 15 bases between them. The CDR3 totals 13 residues. CDR3 sequence: CASSIRVAGNQFF. CDR3 nucleotide sequence: TGTGCCAGTAGTATAAGGGTTGCGGGAAATCAGTTCTTC.

The chain recombines TRBV5-8 with TRBJ2-5; the D gene is possibly TRBD1 (6 bases). V shed 2 bases and J shed 2 bases, with 13 bases lying between them. Germline V CDR1 and CDR2: SGHTS, YDEGEE. This CDR3 is 15 amino acids long. CDR3 bases: TGTGCCAGCAGCTTCGGTCGGACAGAACAAGAGACCCAGTACTTC. It translates to CASSFGRTEQETQYF. The full variable domain, its missing parts supplied by reference TRBV5-8 and TRBJ2-5, is EAGVTQSPTHLIKTRGQQATLRCSPISGHTSVYWYQQALGLGLQFLLWYDEGEERNRGNFPPRFSGRQFPNYSSELNVNALELEDSALYLCASSFGRTEQETQYFGPGTRLLVL.

CDR3 in amino acids: CASSDRISGPLDTQYF. DNA of the CDR3: TGTGCCAGCAGTGATAGGATTAGCGGCCCCTTGGATACGCAGTATTTT. The J gene is TRBJ2-3, the V gene TRBV6-4, with D perhaps matching TRBD2 (6 bases). The CDR3 consists of 16 residues. Deletions cut 3 bases from V and 6 bases from J, with 19 bases between. The germline gives CDR1 MRHNA, CDR2 SNTAGT.

The V call is TRBV18, the J call TRBJ1-1; perhaps TRBD1 as D (6 bases). Germline V gives CDR1 KGHSH, CDR2 LQKENI. The CDR3 has 15 amino acids. Trimming removed 3 bases at V and 1 base at J, with 12 bases between. The CDR3 DNA reads TGTGCCAGCTCACCCACCTTGGGGGCGAACACTGAAGCTTTCTTT. Amino acids: CASSPTLGANTEAFF.

This clone occurred once. The V and J genes are TRBV5-6 and TRBJ2-5, with 8 bases fitting TRBD2. The CDR3 has 14 amino acids. From germline, CDR1 is SGHDT and CDR2 YYEEEE. V lost 0 bases to trimming and J lost 6 bases; unmatched junction nucleotides: 4. The CDR3 region is CASSLGLARQTQYF. Written as DNA, the CDR3 is TGTGCCAGCAGCTTGGGACTAGCGAGGCAGACCCAGTACTTC.

The CDR3 spells CASTPGQGYYNEQFF. DNA for the CDR3: TGTGCCAGCACCCCGGGACAGGGTTATTACAATGAGCAGTTCTTC. This chain joins TRBV2 and TRBJ2-1, with 9 bases identical to TRBD1. This CDR3 contains 15 residues. Germline CDR1 SNHLY, CDR2 FYNNEI. The V and J ends lost 7 bases and 4 bases, in that order; junction bases with no gene match: 8.